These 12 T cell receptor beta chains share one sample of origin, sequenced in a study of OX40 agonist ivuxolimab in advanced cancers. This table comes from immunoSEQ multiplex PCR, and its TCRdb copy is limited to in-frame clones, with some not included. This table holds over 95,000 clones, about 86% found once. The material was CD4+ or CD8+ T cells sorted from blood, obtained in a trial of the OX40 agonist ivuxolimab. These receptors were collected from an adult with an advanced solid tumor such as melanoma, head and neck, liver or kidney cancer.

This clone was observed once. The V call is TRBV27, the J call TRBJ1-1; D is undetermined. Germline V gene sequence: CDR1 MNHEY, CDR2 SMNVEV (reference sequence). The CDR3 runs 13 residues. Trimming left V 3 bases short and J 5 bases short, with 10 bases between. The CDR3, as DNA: TGTGCCAGCAGTTTTGCGACCCTGACTGAAGCTTTCTTT. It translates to CASSFATLTEAFF.

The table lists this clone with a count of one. CDR3 nucleotide sequence: TGTGCCAGCAGCGCCCAGGTGGCAGGGGGCGCATATGGCTACACCTTC. The encoded protein is CASSAQVAGGAYGYTF. The chain has TRBV7-2 and TRBJ1-2, with 8 bases identical to TRBD1. J gave up 5 bases and V 5 bases, and 13 bases lay outside the gene matches. Germline lookup yields CDR1 SGHTA and CDR2 FQGNSA. This CDR3 comprises 16 residues.

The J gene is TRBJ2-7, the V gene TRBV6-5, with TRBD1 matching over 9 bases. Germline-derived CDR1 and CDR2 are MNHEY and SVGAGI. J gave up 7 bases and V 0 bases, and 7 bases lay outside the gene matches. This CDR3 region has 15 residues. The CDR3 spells CASSYSRDRVGEQYF. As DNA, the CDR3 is TGTGCCAGCAGTTACTCGAGGGACAGGGTAGGTGAGCAGTACTTC.

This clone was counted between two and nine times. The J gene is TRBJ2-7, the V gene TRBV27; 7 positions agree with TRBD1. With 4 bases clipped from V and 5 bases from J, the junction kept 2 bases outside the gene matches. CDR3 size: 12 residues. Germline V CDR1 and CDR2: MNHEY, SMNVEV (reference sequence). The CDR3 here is CASSSDRDEQYF. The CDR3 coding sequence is TGTGCCAGCAGTTCTGACAGGGACGAGCAGTACTTC.

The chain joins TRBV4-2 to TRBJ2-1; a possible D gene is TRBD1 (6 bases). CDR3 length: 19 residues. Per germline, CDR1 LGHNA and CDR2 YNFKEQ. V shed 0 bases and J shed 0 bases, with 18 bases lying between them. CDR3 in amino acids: CASSQDPVEGGFSYNEQFF. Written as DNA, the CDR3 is TGTGCCAGCAGCCAAGATCCCGTCGAAGGGGGATTCTCCTACAATGAGCAGTTCTTC.

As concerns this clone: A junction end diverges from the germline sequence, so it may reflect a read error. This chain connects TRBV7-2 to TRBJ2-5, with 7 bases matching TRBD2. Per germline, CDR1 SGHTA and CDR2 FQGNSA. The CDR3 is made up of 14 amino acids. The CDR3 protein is CASSRGLPQVTQYF. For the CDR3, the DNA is TGTGCCAGCAGCCGGGGACTACCCCAAGTGACCCAGTACTTC.

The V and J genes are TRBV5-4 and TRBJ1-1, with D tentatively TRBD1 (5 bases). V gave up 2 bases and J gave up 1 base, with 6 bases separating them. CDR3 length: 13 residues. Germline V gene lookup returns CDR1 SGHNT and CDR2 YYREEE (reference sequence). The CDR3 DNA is TGTGCCAGCAGCTTTGGACAGAACACTGAAGCTTTCTTT. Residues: CASSFGQNTEAFF.

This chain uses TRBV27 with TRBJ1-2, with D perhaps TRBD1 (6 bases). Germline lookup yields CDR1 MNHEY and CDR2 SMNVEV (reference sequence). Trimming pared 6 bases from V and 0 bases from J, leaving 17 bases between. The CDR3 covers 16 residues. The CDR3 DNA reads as TGTGCCAGCAGGTCCGAAGGGGGAAAAGCTAACTATGGCTACACCTTC. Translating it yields CASRSEGGKANYGYTF.

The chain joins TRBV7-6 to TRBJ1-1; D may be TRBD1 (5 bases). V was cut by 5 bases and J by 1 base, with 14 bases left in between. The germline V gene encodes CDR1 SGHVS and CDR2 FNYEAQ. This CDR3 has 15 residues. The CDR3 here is CASSEVGGTNTEAFF. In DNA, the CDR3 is TGTGCCAGCAGCGAAGTCGGGGGGACGAACACTGAAGCTTTCTTT.

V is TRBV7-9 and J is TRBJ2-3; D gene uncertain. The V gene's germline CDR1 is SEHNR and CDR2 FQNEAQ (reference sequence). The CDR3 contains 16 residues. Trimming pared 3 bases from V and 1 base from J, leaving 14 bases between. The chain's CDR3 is CASSFLGPDGTDTQYF. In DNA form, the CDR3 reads TGTGCCAGCAGCTTCTTAGGTCCCGACGGCACAGATACGCAGTATTTT. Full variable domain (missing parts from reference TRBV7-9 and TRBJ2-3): DTGVSQNPRHKITKRGQNVTFRCDPISEHNRLYWYRQTLGQGPEFLTYFQNEAQLEKSRLLSDRFSAERPKGSFSTLEIQRTEQGDSAMYLCASSFLGPDGTDTQYFGPGTRLTVL.

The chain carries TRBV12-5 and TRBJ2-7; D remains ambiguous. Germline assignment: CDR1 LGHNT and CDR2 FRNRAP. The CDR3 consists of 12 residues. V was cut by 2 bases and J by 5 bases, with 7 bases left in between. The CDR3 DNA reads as TGTGCTAGTGGTTTGAATCGACACGAGCAGTACTTC. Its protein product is CASGLNRHEQYF.

Here the CDR3 reads CASSLNSRGSYNEQFF. The CDR3, as DNA: TGTGCCAGCAGCTTAAATTCCCGGGGCTCCTACAATGAGCAGTTCTTC. The gene calls are TRBV11-3 and TRBJ2-1, with D possibly being TRBD2 (5 bases). V was trimmed by 2 bases and J by 0 bases, leaving 11 bases between them. This CDR3 spans 16 amino acids. Germline V gene data show CDR1 as SGHNT and CDR2 as YENEEA. Using reference TRBV11-3 and TRBJ2-1 for the parts outside the CDR3, the full variable domain is EAGVVQSPRYKIIEKKQPVAFWCNPISGHNTLYWYLQNLGQGPELLIRYENEEAVDDSQLPKDRFSAERLKGVDSTLKIQPAELGDSAVYLCASSLNSRGSYNEQFFGPGTRLTVL.